This T cell receptor beta chain was documented in a study of blood T cell repertoires in COVID-19. Study information: The United States, Italy and Spain provided the acute and convalescent COVID-19 samples.

J gave up 3 bases and V 2 bases, and 2 bases lay outside the gene matches. The CDR3 has 14 amino acids. The germline V gene encodes CDR1 SGDLS and CDR2 YYNGEE. Source study methods: Counts of nucleated cells, estimated from reference gene primer amplification, were obtained. Here immunoSEQ multiplex PCR was the method, and the copy in TCRdb shows in-frame clones only, minus some. That table supplies the V and J calls and clone size; D and trimming were determined from the DNA. This table holds over 85,000 clones, 82% found once. This sequence was found in a woman aged 55-69 years with acute or convalescent COVID-19. V gene TRBV9 combines with J gene TRBJ2-7; 10 bases align to TRBD1. The specimen was peripheral blood. Here the CDR3 DNA reads TGTGCCAGCAGCGTCGGGACAGGGGACTACGAGCAGTACTTC. This codes for CASSVGTGDYEQYF. Full variable domain (remainder filled in from reference TRBV9 and TRBJ2-7): DSGVTQTPKHLITATGQRVTLRCSPRSGDLSVYWYQQSLDQGLQFLIQYYNGEERAKGNILERFSAQQFPDLHSELNLSSLELGDSALYFCASSVGTGDYEQYFGPGTRLTVT.